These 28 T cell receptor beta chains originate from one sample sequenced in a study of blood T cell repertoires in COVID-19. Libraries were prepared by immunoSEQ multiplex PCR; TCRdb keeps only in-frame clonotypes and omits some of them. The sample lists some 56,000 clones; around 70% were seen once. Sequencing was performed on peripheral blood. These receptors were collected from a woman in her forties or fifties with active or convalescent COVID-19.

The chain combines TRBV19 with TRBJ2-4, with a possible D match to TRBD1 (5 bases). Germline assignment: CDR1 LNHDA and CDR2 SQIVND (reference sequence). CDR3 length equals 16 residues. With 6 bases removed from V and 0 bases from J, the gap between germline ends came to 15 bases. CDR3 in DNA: TGTGCCAGTAGCCACCAGGGTTCACTAGCCAAAAACATTCAGTACTTC. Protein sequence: CASSHQGSLAKNIQYF.

CDR3: CASSLAEGAYNEQFF. The CDR3 DNA follows: TGTGCCAGCAGCTTAGCGGAGGGGGCTTACAATGAGCAGTTCTTC. The chain joins TRBV28 to TRBJ2-1, with D possibly matching TRBD1 (7 bases). This CDR3 comprises 15 residues. CDR1 MDHEN and CDR2 SYDVKM come from the germline V gene. With 6 bases removed from V and 4 bases from J, the gap between germline ends came to 16 bases.

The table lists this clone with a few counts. The CDR3 protein is CASIRQGISGYTF. The CDR3 coding sequence is TGTGCCAGCATCCGACAGGGGATAAGTGGCTACACCTTC. The genes are TRBV2 and TRBJ1-2; 8 nucleotides line up with TRBD1. This CDR3 region has 13 residues. Looked up from germline, CDR1 is SNHLY and CDR2 is FYNNEI. With V trimmed by 7 bases and J by 7 bases, 8 bases remained unmatched.

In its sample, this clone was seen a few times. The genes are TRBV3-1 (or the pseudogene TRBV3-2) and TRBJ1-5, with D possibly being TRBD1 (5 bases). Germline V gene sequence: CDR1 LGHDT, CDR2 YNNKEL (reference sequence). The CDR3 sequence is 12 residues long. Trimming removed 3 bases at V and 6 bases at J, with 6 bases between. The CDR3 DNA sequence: TGTGCCAGCAGCCAGGGGGGTCAGCCCCAGCATTTT. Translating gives CASSQGGQPQHF.

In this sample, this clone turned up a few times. The CDR3 sequence: CASREGALGEQYF. The DNA of the CDR3 is TGTGCCAGCAGAGAGGGGGCCCTCGGCGAGCAGTACTTC. V is TRBV6-5 and J is TRBJ2-7; 7 positions agree with TRBD1. Germline values: CDR1 MNHEY, CDR2 SVGAGI. The CDR3 covers 13 residues. Trimming took 6 bases from V and 6 from J; bases not matched to a gene: 8.

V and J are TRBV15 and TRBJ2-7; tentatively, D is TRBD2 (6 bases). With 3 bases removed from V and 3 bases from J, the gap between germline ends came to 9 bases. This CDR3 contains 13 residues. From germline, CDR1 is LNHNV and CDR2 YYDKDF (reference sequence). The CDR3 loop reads CATSRGGVYEQYF. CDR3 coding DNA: TGTGCCACCAGCAGGGGGGGAGTCTACGAGCAGTACTTC.

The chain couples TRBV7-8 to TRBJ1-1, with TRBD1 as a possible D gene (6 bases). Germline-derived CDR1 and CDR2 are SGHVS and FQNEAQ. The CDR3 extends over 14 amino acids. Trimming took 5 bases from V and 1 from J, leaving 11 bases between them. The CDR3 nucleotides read TGTGCCAGCAGCCCCCAGACAGGGAACACTGAAGCTTTCTTT. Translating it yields CASSPQTGNTEAFF.

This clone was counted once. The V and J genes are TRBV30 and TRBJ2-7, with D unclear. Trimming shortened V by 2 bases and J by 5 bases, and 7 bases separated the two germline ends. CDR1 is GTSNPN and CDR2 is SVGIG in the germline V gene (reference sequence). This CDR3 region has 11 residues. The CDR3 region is CAWSFQNEQYF. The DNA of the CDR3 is TGTGCCTGGAGTTTTCAGAACGAGCAGTACTTC.

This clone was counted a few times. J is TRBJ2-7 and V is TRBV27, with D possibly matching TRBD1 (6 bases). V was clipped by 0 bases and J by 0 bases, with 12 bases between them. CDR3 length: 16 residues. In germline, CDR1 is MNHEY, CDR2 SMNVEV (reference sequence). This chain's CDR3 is CASSLSVGTLSYEQYF. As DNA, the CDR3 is TGTGCCAGCAGTTTATCTGTAGGGACACTCTCCTACGAGCAGTACTTC.

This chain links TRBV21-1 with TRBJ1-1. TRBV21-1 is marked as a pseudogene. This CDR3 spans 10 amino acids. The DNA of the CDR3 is TGTGCCAGCAGCACCGCGGGAGCTTTCTTT. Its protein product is CASSTAGAFF.

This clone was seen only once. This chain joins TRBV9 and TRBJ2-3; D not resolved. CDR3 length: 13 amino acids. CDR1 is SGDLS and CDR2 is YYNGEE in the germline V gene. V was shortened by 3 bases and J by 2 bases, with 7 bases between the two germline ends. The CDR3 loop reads CASSGTITDTQYF. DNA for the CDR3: TGTGCCAGCAGCGGAACTATCACAGATACGCAGTATTTT.

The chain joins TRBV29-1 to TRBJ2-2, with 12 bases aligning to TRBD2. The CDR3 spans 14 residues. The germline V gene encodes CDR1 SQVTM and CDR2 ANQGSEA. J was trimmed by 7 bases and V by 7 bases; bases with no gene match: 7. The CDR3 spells CSGRLAGAGGELFF. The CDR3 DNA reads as TGCAGCGGTCGACTAGCGGGAGCTGGCGGGGAGCTGTTTTTT.

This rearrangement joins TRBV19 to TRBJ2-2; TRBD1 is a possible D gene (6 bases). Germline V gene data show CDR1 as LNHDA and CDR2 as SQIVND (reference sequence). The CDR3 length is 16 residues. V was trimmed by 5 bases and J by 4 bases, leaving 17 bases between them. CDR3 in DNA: TGTGCCAGTAGTTCACCTCCGGGACACTTCACCGGGGAGCTGTTTTTT. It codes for CASSSPPGHFTGELFF.

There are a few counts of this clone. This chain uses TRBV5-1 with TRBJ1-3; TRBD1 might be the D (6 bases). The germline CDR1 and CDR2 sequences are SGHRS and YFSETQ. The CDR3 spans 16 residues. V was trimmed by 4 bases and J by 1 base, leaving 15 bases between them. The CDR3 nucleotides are TGCGCCAGCAGCCTCGCATCCACAGGGTCTGGAAACACCATATATTTT. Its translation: CASSLASTGSGNTIYF. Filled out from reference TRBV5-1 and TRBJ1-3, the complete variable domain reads KAGVTQTPRYLIKTRGQQVTLSCSPISGHRSVSWYQQTPGQGLQFLFEYFSETQRNKGNFPGRFSGRQFSNSRSEMNVSTLELGDSALYLCASSLASTGSGNTIYFGEGSWLTVV.

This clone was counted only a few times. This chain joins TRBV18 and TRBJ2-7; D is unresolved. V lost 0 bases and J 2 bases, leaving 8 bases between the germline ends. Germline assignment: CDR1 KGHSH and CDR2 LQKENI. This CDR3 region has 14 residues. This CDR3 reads CASSPPVQTYEQYF. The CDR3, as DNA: TGTGCCAGCTCACCACCGGTGCAGACCTACGAGCAGTACTTC.

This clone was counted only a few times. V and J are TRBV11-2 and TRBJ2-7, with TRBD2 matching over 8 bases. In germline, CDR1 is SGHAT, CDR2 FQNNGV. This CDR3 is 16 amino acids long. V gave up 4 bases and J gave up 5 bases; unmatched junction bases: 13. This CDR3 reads CASSSTSASSGNEQYF. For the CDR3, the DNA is TGTGCCAGCAGCTCGACTAGCGCGTCAAGTGGTAACGAGCAGTACTTC. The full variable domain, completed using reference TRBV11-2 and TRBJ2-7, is EAGVAQSPRYKIIEKRQSVAFWCNPISGHATLYWYQQILGQGPKLLIQFQNNGVVDDSQLPKDRFSAERLKGVDSTLKIQPAKLEDSAVYLCASSSTSASSGNEQYFGPGTRLTVT.

The CDR3 here is CAWSRDRSYEQYF. The CDR3 coding sequence is TGTGCCTGGAGCCGGGACAGATCCTACGAGCAGTACTTC. The rearrangement joins TRBV30 to TRBJ2-7, with 7 bases lining up with TRBD1. This CDR3 is 13 amino acids long. CDR1 and CDR2 (germline): GTSNPN, SVGIG (reference sequence). Trimming cost V 3 bases and J 1 base; bases outside gene matches: 3.

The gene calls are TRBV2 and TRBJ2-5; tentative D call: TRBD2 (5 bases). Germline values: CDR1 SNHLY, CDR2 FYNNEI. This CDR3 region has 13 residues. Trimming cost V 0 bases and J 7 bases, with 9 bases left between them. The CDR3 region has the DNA TGTGCCAGCAGTGAAGCGCTTCGGGGGACCCAGTACTTC. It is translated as CASSEALRGTQYF.

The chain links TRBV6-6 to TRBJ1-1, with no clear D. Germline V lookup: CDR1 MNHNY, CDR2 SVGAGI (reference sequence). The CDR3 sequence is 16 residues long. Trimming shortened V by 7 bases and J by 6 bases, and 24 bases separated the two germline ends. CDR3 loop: CASTVTKPEGGPEAFF. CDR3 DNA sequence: TGTGCCAGCACCGTTACGAAACCTGAAGGTGGGCCTGAAGCTTTCTTT.

CDR3 sequence (DNA): TGTGCCAGCAGTGACCAGAGACAGGAGCTGGGCACTGAAGCTTTCTTT. Residues: CASSDQRQELGTEAFF. The chain combines TRBV25-1 with TRBJ1-1, with D perhaps matching TRBD1 (6 bases). The CDR3 contains 16 residues. The germline V gene has CDR1 MGHDK and CDR2 SYGVNS. The V gene lost 3 bases and the J gene lost 4 bases, with 18 bases spanning the gap.

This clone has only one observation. CDR3 in amino acids: CASRLESYEQYF. The CDR3 coding sequence is TGTGCCAGCAGGTTAGAGTCCTACGAGCAGTACTTC. V gene TRBV6-5 combines with J gene TRBJ2-7, with D unresolved. CDR3 length: 12 residues. The germline V gene has CDR1 MNHEY and CDR2 SVGAGI. Trimming removed 6 bases at V and 1 base at J, with 7 bases between.

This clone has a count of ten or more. CDR3 nucleotides: TGTGCCAGCAGCCAAGATCGGTCTAGCGGGAGTCCCGAGCAGTACTTC. This gives the protein CASSQDRSSGSPEQYF. The gene calls are TRBV4-2 and TRBJ2-7; 10 positions match TRBD2. J was trimmed by 6 bases and V by 0 bases; bases with no gene match: 8. This CDR3 is built from 16 residues. From germline, CDR1 is LGHNA and CDR2 YNFKEQ.

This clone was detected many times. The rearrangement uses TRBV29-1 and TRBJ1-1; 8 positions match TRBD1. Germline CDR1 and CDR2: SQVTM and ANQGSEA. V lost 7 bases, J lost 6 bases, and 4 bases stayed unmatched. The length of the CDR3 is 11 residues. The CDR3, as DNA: TGCAGCGGTCGACAGGGGTCTGAAGCTTTCTTT. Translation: CSGRQGSEAFF.

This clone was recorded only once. CDR3 bases: TGTGCCAGCAGTGACTCGACCAGGGACAGGTACTCCTACGAGCAGTACTTC. This encodes CASSDSTRDRYSYEQYF. The chain recombines TRBV6-4 with TRBJ2-7, with 8 bases lining up with TRBD1. The germline gives CDR1 MRHNA, CDR2 SNTAGT. J was trimmed by 0 bases and V by 0 bases; bases with no gene match: 7. The CDR3 length is 17 residues.

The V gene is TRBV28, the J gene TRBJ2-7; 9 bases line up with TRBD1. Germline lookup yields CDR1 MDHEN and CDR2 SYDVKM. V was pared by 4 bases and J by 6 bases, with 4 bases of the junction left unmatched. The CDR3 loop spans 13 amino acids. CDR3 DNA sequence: TGTGCCAGCAGTTGGGGACAGGGAATCGAGCAGTACTTC. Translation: CASSWGQGIEQYF.

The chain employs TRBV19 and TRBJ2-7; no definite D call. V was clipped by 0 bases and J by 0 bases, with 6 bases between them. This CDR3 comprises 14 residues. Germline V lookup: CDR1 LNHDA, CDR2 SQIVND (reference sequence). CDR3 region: CASSIEARSYEQYF. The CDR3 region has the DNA TGTGCCAGTAGTATAGAGGCCCGCTCCTACGAGCAGTACTTC.

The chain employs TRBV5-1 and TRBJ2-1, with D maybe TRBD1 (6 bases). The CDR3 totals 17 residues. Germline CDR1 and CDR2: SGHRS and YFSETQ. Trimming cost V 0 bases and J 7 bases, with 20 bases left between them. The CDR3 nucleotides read TGCGCCAGCAGCTTGGCGGTTGGGGGACATGGGGTGAATGAGCAGTTCTTC. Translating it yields CASSLAVGGHGVNEQFF. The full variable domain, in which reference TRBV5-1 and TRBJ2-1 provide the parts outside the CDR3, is KAGVTQTPRYLIKTRGQQVTLSCSPISGHRSVSWYQQTPGQGLQFLFEYFSETQRNKGNFPGRFSGRQFSNSRSEMNVSTLELGDSALYLCASSLAVGGHGVNEQFFGPGTRLTVL.

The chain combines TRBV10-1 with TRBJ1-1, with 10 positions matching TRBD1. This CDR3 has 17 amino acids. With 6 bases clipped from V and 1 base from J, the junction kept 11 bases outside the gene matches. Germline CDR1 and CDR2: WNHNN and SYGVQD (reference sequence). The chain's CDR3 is CASSNPGTGAGNTEAFF. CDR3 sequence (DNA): TGCGCCAGCAGCAACCCCGGGACAGGGGCCGGGAACACTGAAGCTTTCTTT.